One and the same sample provided the 10 T cell receptor beta chains below, sequenced in a study of metastatic and nonmetastatic thyroid tumors. TCRdb re-clonotyped the PCR reads through MiXCR. This table holds about 38,000 clones, approximately 44% found once. Not a single patient had been given any form of treatment at any point before undergoing thyroid surgery. Sequencing was performed on tumor tissue. These receptor sequences come from a male donor with papillary thyroid cancer or a benign thyroid nodule (not recorded which). Some clones in this sample may be carry-over from other donors' samples.

This clone came up once. This chain links TRBV5-1 with TRBJ1-2; no reliable D call. Germline values: CDR1 SGHRS, CDR2 YFSETQ. The CDR3 has 12 amino acids. V was trimmed by 0 bases and J by 5 bases, leaving 5 bases between them. This CDR3 is CASSLVGYGYTF. Here the CDR3 DNA reads TGCGCCAGCAGCTTGGTAGGTTATGGCTACACCTTC.

The rearrangement links TRBV6-1 to TRBJ1-1, with D uncertain. The germline V gene encodes CDR1 MNHNS and CDR2 SASEGT. The CDR3 is 12 amino acids. V was shortened by 8 bases and J by 0 bases, with 7 bases between the two germline ends. The CDR3 here is CASGRMNTEAFF. The DNA for the CDR3 is TGTGCCAGCGGGAGGATGAACACTGAAGCTTTCTTT.

In this sample, this clone turned up once. The V and J genes are TRBV18 and TRBJ2-3, with TRBD1 as a possible D gene (5 bases). The length of the CDR3 is 15 residues. Between the trimmed V and J ends, which lost 6 bases and 0 bases, there was a span of 13 bases. CDR1 is KGHSH and CDR2 is LQKENI in the germline V gene. The CDR3 DNA reads as TGTGCCAGCTCGACCGACAGAATGAGCACAGATACGCAGTATTTT. As protein: CASSTDRMSTDTQYF.

This clone was counted only a few times. The rearrangement links TRBV5-1 to TRBJ1-5; tentative D call: TRBD1 (5 bases). Germline V gene sequence: CDR1 SGHRS, CDR2 YFSETQ. Trimming pared 4 bases from V and 6 bases from J, leaving 17 bases between. This CDR3 is 15 amino acids long. CDR3 in amino acids: CASSPSGLSFQPQHF. The CDR3 nucleotides are TGCGCCAGCAGCCCCTCAGGGCTGAGCTTTCAGCCCCAGCATTTT.

This clone was seen more than once but under ten times. The V call is TRBV12-5, the J call TRBJ2-5; 13 bases are shared with TRBD2. The CDR3 is 17 amino acids. The germline V gene has CDR1 LGHNT and CDR2 FRNRAP. With 6 bases clipped from V and 4 bases from J, the junction kept 11 bases outside the gene matches. CDR3 DNA sequence: TGTGCTAGTGGCTTAACTAGCGGGAGGGCCTCGGTAGAGACCCAGTACTTC. Its translation is CASGLTSGRASVETQYF.

The V and J genes are TRBV27 and TRBJ2-7; possible D gene TRBD1, 5 bases. This CDR3 has 14 residues. Trimming cost V 4 bases and J 2 bases, with 12 bases left between them. CDR1 is MNHEY, CDR2 SMNVEV, per germline (reference sequence). The CDR3 here is CASSSGQRAYEQYF. Written as DNA, the CDR3 is TGTGCCAGCAGTTCAGGACAAAGGGCCTACGAGCAGTACTTC.

V usage is TRBV7-9 and J usage is TRBJ1-2; tentatively, D is TRBD1 (6 bases). The CDR3 length is 14 residues. V lost 5 bases, J lost 8 bases, and 18 bases lay in between. Germline V lookup: CDR1 SEHNR, CDR2 FQNEAQ (reference sequence). Here the CDR3 DNA reads TGTGCCAGCAGCACCTCAGGGGCATCGGGGGGCTACACCTTC. Encoded protein: CASSTSGASGGYTF.

In nucleotides, the CDR3 is TGTGCCAGCAGCCCGACACGAGGTATCTCACTCGATCAGTACTTC. Translation gives CASSPTRGISLDQYF. The V call is TRBV11-2, the J call TRBJ2-7, with no clear D. The V gene lost 5 bases and the J gene lost 10 bases, with 24 bases spanning the gap. CDR3 length: 15 amino acids. The germline CDR1 and CDR2 sequences are SGHAT and FQNNGV. The variable domain in full, completed from reference TRBV11-2 and TRBJ2-7, reads EAGVAQSPRYKIIEKRQSVAFWCNPISGHATLYWYQQILGQGPKLLIQFQNNGVVDDSQLPKDRFSAERLKGVDSTLKIQPAKLEDSAVYLCASSPTRGISLDQYFGPGTRLTVT.

This chain links TRBV6-2 or TRBV6-3 with TRBJ1-1; D is possibly TRBD1 (5 bases). CDR1 MNHEY and CDR2 SVGEGT come from the germline V gene. This CDR3 has 11 residues. V was cut by 5 bases and J by 9 bases, with 10 bases left in between. The CDR3 here is CASSDGDQAFF. The CDR3 DNA reads TGTGCCAGCAGTGACGGGGACCAAGCTTTCTTT.

V usage is TRBV2 and J usage is TRBJ1-2, with D possibly TRBD1 on 6 matching bases. This CDR3 has 13 amino acids. Germline V lookup: CDR1 SNHLY, CDR2 FYNNEI. Trimming shortened V by 2 bases and J by 4 bases, and 8 bases separated the two germline ends. The CDR3 nucleotides are TGTGCCAGCAGTGAAAGGGGGGCCTATGGCTACACCTTC. This sequence encodes CASSERGAYGYTF. Combining the CDR3 with reference TRBV2 and TRBJ1-2 gives the whole variable domain EPEVTQTPSHQVTQMGQEVILRCVPISNHLYFYWYRQILGQKVEFLVSFYNNEISEKSEIFDDQFSVERPDGSNFTLKIRSTKLEDSAMYFCASSERGAYGYTFGSGTRLTVV.